Listed here are 11 T cell receptor beta chains from one sample, sequenced in a study of identifying expanded T cells in peripheral blood. Here immunoSEQ multiplex PCR was the method, and the copy in TCRdb shows in-frame clones only, minus some. There are about 53,000 clones in the sample; approximately 82% occur only once, and about a sixth lies in the top ten. Sequenced input: blood. All receptors derive from a person between 18 and 75 years old in good health.

The chain joins TRBV5-1 to TRBJ2-5; 11 bases match TRBD1. Losses at the gene ends were 1 base for V and 5 bases for J; bases not matched to a gene: 4. There are 15 residues in the CDR3. From germline, CDR1 is SGHRS and CDR2 YFSETQ. The CDR3 loop reads CASSLWDRGTETQYF. CDR3 bases: TGCGCCAGCAGCTTGTGGGACAGGGGGACGGAGACCCAGTACTTC.

The chain couples TRBV5-4 to TRBJ1-2, with D maybe TRBD1 (5 bases). Per the germline V gene, CDR1 is SGHNT and CDR2 is YYREEE (reference sequence). Trimming shortened V by 6 bases and J by 4 bases, and 13 bases separated the two germline ends. The CDR3 length is 13 residues. The CDR3 nucleotides are TGTGCCAGCACCCTTGCAGGGACCTATGGCTACACCTTC. Its translation: CASTLAGTYGYTF.

Here the CDR3 reads CASSQDWAYEQYF. The CDR3 DNA sequence: TGCGCCAGCAGCCAAGATTGGGCATACGAGCAGTACTTC. The chain combines TRBV4-1 with TRBJ2-7; D uncertain. The germline V gene has CDR1 MGHRA and CDR2 YSYEKL. With 0 bases removed from V and 4 bases from J, the gap between germline ends came to 7 bases. There are 13 residues in the CDR3.

The chain employs TRBV11-2 and TRBJ2-5; 7 bases align to TRBD2. Unmatched junction bases numbered 10, after V lost 2 bases and J lost 1 base. The CDR3 sequence is 17 residues long. Germline lookup yields CDR1 SGHAT and CDR2 FQNNGV. The chain's CDR3 is CASSLIGSGWIQETQYF. Here the CDR3 DNA reads TGTGCCAGCAGCTTAATTGGTAGCGGGTGGATCCAAGAGACCCAGTACTTC.

The V and J genes are TRBV6-4 and TRBJ2-5, with 12 bases identical to TRBD2. CDR3 length: 16 amino acids. Germline CDR1 is MRHNA and CDR2 is SNTAGT. The ends lost 2 bases at V and 4 bases at J; junction bases unmatched: 5. The CDR3 region has the DNA TGTGCCAGCAGTGACCTTCGACTAGCGGGAGTAGAGACCCAGTACTTC. Translating it yields CASSDLRLAGVETQYF.

This clone appeared a few times. The chain is built from TRBV21-1 and TRBJ2-2; the table's D gene call, TRBD2, was not cross checked with the DNA. TRBV21-1 is deemed a pseudogene. This CDR3 is 19 amino acids long. The CDR3 loop is CASSKGARTSGRDTGELFF. The CDR3 bases are TGTGCCAGCAGCAAGGGGGCGCGGACTAGCGGGAGGGACACCGGGGAGCTGTTTTTT.

The chain is built from TRBV6-6 and TRBJ2-7; D gene uncertain. Trimming stripped 2 bases from V and 1 base from J, with 12 bases between. Germline V CDR1 and CDR2: MNHNY, SVGAGI (reference sequence). CDR3 length: 15 amino acids. CDR3 protein: CASSYTQLRSYEQYF. CDR3 in DNA: TGTGCCAGCAGTTACACTCAGCTCAGATCCTACGAGCAGTACTTC.

This clone has only one observation. J is TRBJ1-2 and V is TRBV4-3; D is perhaps TRBD1 (6 bases). The CDR3 contains 14 residues. Germline V gene sequence: CDR1 LGHNA, CDR2 YSLEER. V was shortened by 3 bases and J by 0 bases, with 8 bases between the two germline ends. CDR3 protein: CASSHRGANYGYTF. Here the CDR3 DNA reads TGCGCCAGCAGCCACAGGGGAGCTAACTATGGCTACACCTTC.

CDR3 loop: CASSPGRGETTEAFF. In nucleotides, the CDR3 is TGTGCCAGCTCACCCGGAAGGGGGGAGACCACTGAAGCTTTCTTT. This chain connects TRBV18 to TRBJ1-1; possible D gene TRBD1, 6 bases. Looked up from germline, CDR1 is KGHSH and CDR2 is LQKENI. CDR3 size: 15 residues. Between the trimmed V and J ends, which lost 3 bases and 4 bases, there was a span of 15 bases.

V and J are TRBV19 and TRBJ1-2; D is uncertain. Looked up from germline, CDR1 is LNHDA and CDR2 is SQIVND (reference sequence). This CDR3 has 15 amino acids. Trimming shortened V by 3 bases and J by 2 bases, and 13 bases separated the two germline ends. The CDR3 nucleotides read TGTGCCAGTAGTATCCCGGGCACGGGGAACTATGGCTACACCTTC. This encodes CASSIPGTGNYGYTF.

This chain links TRBV11-2 with TRBJ2-7, with 12 bases identical to TRBD2. Trimming cost V 6 bases and J 1 base; bases outside gene matches: 4. Germline-derived CDR1 and CDR2 are SGHAT and FQNNGV. This CDR3 has 15 amino acids. CDR3 residues: CASSRGLAGSYEQYF. Here the CDR3 DNA reads TGTGCCAGCAGTCGAGGACTAGCGGGGTCCTACGAGCAGTACTTC.